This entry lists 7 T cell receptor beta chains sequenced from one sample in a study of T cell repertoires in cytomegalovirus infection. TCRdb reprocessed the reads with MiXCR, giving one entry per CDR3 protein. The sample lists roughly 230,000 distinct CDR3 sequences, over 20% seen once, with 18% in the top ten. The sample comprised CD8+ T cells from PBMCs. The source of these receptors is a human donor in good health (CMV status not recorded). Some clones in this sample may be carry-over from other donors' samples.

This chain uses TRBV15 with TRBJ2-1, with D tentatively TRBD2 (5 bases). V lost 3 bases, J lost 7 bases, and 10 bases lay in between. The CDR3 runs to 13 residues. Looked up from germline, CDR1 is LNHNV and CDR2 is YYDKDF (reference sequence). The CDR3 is CATSSSTGNEQFF. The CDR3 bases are TGTGCCACCAGCAGTTCGACGGGGAATGAGCAGTTCTTC.

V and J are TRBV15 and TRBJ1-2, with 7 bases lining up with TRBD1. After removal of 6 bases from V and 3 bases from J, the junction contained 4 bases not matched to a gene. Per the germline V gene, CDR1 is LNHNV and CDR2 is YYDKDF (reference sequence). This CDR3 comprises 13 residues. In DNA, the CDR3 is TGTGCCACCAGAGAAACAGGGGACTATGGCTACACCTTC. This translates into CATRETGDYGYTF.

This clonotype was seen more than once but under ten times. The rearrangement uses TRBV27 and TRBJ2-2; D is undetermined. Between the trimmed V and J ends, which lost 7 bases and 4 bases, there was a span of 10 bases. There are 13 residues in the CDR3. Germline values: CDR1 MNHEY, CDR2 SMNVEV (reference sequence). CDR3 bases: TGTGCCAGCACCGTCCCTAGCACCGGGGAGCTGTTTTTT. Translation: CASTVPSTGELFF.

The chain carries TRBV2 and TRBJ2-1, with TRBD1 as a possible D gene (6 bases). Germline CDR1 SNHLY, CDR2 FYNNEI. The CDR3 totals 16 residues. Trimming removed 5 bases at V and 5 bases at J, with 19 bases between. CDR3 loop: CASSFSGRDNHNEQFF. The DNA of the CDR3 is TGTGCCAGCAGTTTTTCTGGCCGGGACAACCACAATGAGCAGTTCTTC.

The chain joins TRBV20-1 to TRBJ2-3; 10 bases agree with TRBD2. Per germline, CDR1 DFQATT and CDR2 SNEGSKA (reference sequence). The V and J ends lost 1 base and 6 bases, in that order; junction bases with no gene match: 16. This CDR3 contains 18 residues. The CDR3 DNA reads TGCAGTGCTAGAGTGCCTCTAGGCGAGCGGGGGGGCGGGGATACGCAGTATTTT. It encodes CSARVPLGERGGGDTQYF.

Written as DNA, the CDR3 is TGTGCCAGCAGTGTAGGGGAGACCCAGTACTTC. Translating gives CASSVGETQYF. J is TRBJ2-5 and V is TRBV27, with unresolved D. This CDR3 has 11 amino acids. The germline V and J ends were trimmed by 5 bases and 5 bases, with 6 bases remaining between them. CDR1 and CDR2 from the germline V gene are MNHEY and SMNVEV (reference sequence).

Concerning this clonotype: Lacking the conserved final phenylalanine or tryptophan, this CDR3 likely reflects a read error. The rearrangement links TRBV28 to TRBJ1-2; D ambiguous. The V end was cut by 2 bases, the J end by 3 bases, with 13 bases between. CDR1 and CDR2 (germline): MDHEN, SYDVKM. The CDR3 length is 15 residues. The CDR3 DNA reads TGTGCCAGCAGTTTAAAAGGGTCGCCTTACTATGGCTACACCATC. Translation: CASSLKGSPYYGYTI.